The 13 T cell receptor beta chains in this list originate from one sample, sequenced in a study of identical twins. TCRdb itself ran the 5' RACE reads through MiXCR, one entry per CDR3 protein. Of hundreds of thousands of distinct CDR3 sequences listed, roughly 6.2% are singletons. The source material was naive T cells sorted from blood. The source is a man younger than 35 in good health.

This clonotype appeared many times. The chain has TRBV29-1 and TRBJ1-2, with D unresolved. Trimming took 2 bases from V and 7 from J, leaving 2 bases between them. The CDR3 extends over 9 amino acids. Germline CDR1 reads SQVTM; CDR2 reads ANQGSEA. CDR3 nucleotide sequence: TGCAGCGTTGAAAGTGGCTACACCTTC. It encodes CSVESGYTF.

This clonotype was picked up many times. V gene TRBV20-1 combines with J gene TRBJ2-3; D perhaps matches TRBD1 (6 bases). Germline V gene sequence: CDR1 DFQATT, CDR2 SNEGSKA (reference sequence). CDR3 length equals 14 residues. V was cut by 1 base and J by 1 base, with 9 bases left in between. CDR3 sequence (DNA): TGCAGTGCTAGAGCCAGGGGAGGCACAGATACGCAGTATTTT. It is translated as CSARARGGTDTQYF.

This clonotype came up many times. The chain joins TRBV4-2 to TRBJ2-7; 9 bases fit TRBD2. The V and J ends lost 0 bases and 4 bases, in that order; junction bases with no gene match: 13. This CDR3 contains 18 residues. Germline V lookup: CDR1 LGHNA, CDR2 YNFKEQ. The CDR3 region is CASSQESSRLAGAYEQYF. The CDR3 nucleotides read TGTGCCAGCAGCCAAGAATCAAGTCGGTTAGCGGGAGCGTACGAGCAGTACTTC.

This clonotype was seen a few times. This rearrangement joins TRBV14 to TRBJ2-3; 8 nucleotides match TRBD2. Germline CDR1 reads SGHDN; CDR2 reads FVKESK. After removal of 1 base from V and 6 bases from J, the junction contained 6 bases not matched to a gene. The CDR3 extends over 15 amino acids. The CDR3: CASSQGSGGRDTQYF. The CDR3 DNA sequence: TGTGCCAGCAGCCAAGGATCCGGCGGGAGGGATACGCAGTATTTT.

This clonotype was counted at least ten times. At one boundary the junction diverges from the germline segment, which might be a read error. V gene TRBV6-5 combines with J gene TRBJ1-1, with D perhaps TRBD1 (6 bases). The CDR3 length is 15 residues. Germline values: CDR1 MNHEY, CDR2 SVGAGI. CDR3 DNA sequence: TGTGCCAGCAGTAACTCCGAGCAGGGGTACACTGAAGCTTTCTTT. This gives the protein CASSNSEQGYTEAFF.

The CDR3 DNA is TGTGCCAGCAGTTTAAGGGGGAGCTACACCTTC. Encoded protein: CASSLRGSYTF. The V and J genes are TRBV12-3 or TRBV12-4 and TRBJ1-2; a possible D gene is TRBD1 (6 bases). Trimming stripped 2 bases from V and 9 bases from J, with 7 bases between. The CDR3 sequence is 11 residues long.

V is TRBV11-2 and J is TRBJ2-2; no reliable D call. Trimming pared 5 bases from V and 1 base from J, leaving 14 bases between. Germline CDR1 and CDR2: SGHAT and FQNNGV. The length of the CDR3 is 16 residues. Here the CDR3 reads CASSKPVVLNTGELFF. CDR3 nucleotide sequence: TGTGCCAGCAGCAAGCCCGTAGTTTTGAACACCGGGGAGCTGTTTTTT.

There are a few counts of this clonotype. The chain is built from TRBV29-1 and TRBJ2-6; no clear D gene. V shed 5 bases and J shed 2 bases, with 16 bases lying between them. CDR3 length: 16 residues. Per germline, CDR1 SQVTM and CDR2 ANQGSEA. The DNA for the CDR3 is TGCAGCGTTTGGACCGCTGTGGGTACTGGGGCCAACGTCCTGACTTTC. It codes for CSVWTAVGTGANVLTF.

This clonotype was detected ten times or more. V gene TRBV11-2 combines with J gene TRBJ2-5; no firm D call. V was pared by 6 bases and J by 2 bases, with 13 bases between. This CDR3 comprises 14 residues. Germline lookup yields CDR1 SGHAT and CDR2 FQNNGV. The DNA of the CDR3 is TGTGCCAGCAGTTACTCGGCGGTTCAAGAGACCCAGTACTTC. Translation: CASSYSAVQETQYF.

This clonotype occurred a few times. The chain has TRBV5-8 and TRBJ2-5; D gene ambiguous. Trimming cost V 4 bases and J 5 bases, with 15 bases left between them. CDR3 length equals 14 residues. Per the germline V gene, CDR1 is SGHTS and CDR2 is YDEGEE. This CDR3 reads CASSPNSGGETQYF. The DNA for the CDR3 is TGTGCCAGCAGCCCCAATAGTGGCGGCGAGACCCAGTACTTC. Full variable domain (outside the CDR3, taken from reference TRBV5-8 and TRBJ2-5): EAGVTQSPTHLIKTRGQQATLRCSPISGHTSVYWYQQALGLGLQFLLWYDEGEERNRGNFPPRFSGRQFPNYSSELNVNALELEDSALYLCASSPNSGGETQYFGPGTRLLVL.

As DNA, the CDR3 is TGTGCCAGCAGTTACGCGGCGGGAGGTAGTGAGACCCAGTACTTC. Encoded protein: CASSYAAGGSETQYF. The V and J genes are TRBV6-5 and TRBJ2-5; 8 bases are shared with TRBD2. The germline V gene has CDR1 MNHEY and CDR2 SVGAGI. This CDR3 comprises 15 residues. V shed 2 bases, J shed 5 bases, and the junction held 7 bases outside the gene matches.

This clonotype was detected a few times. DNA for the CDR3: TGCAGTGCTAGAAAGGGACTTTGGGGCGATGCCGACACTGAAGCTTTCTTT. Protein product: CSARKGLWGDADTEAFF. The chain employs TRBV20-1 and TRBJ1-1; tentative D call: TRBD1 (5 bases). The CDR3 consists of 17 residues. The V end was cut by 2 bases, the J end by 3 bases, with 22 bases between. Germline V CDR1 and CDR2: DFQATT, SNEGSKA (reference sequence).

This clonotype was seen many times. The chain links TRBV12-3 or TRBV12-4 to TRBJ2-7; TRBD1 matches 7 bases. The CDR3 has 16 residues. Unmatched junction bases numbered 9, after V lost 3 bases and J lost 1 base. As DNA, the CDR3 is TGTGCCAGCAGTTTTCTCTCCGGGACAGCTTCCTACGAGCAGTACTTC. This sequence encodes CASSFLSGTASYEQYF.